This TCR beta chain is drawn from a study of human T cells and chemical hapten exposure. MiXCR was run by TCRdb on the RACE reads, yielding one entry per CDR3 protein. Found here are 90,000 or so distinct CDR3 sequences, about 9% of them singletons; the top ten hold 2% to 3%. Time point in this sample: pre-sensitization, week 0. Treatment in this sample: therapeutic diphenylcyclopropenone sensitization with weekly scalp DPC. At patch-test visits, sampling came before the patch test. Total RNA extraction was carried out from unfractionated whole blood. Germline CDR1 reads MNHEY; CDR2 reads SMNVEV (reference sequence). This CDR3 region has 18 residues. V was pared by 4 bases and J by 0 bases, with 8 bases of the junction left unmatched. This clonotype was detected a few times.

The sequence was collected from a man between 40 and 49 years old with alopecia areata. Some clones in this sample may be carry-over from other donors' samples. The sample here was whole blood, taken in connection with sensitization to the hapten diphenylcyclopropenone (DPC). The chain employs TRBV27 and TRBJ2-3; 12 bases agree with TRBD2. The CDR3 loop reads CASSSGLAGRSSTDTQYF. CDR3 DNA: TGTGCCAGCAGTTCGGGACTAGCGGGTCGCTCTAGCACAGATACGCAGTATTTT.